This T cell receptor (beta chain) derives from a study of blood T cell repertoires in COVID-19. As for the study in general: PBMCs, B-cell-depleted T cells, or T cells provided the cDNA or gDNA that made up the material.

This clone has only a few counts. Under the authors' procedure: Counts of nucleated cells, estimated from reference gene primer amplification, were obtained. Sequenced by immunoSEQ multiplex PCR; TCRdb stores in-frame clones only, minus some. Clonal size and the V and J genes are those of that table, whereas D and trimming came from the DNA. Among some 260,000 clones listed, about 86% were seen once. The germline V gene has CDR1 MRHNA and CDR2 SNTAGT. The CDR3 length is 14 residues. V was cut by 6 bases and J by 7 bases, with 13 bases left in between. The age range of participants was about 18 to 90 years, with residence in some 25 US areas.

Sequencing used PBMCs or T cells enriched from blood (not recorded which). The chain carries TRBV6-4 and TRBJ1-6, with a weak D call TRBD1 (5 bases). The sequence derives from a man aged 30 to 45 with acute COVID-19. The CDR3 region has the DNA TGTGCCAGCAGGGCTAAGGACACCAATTCACCCCTCCACTTT. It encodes CASRAKDTNSPLHF.